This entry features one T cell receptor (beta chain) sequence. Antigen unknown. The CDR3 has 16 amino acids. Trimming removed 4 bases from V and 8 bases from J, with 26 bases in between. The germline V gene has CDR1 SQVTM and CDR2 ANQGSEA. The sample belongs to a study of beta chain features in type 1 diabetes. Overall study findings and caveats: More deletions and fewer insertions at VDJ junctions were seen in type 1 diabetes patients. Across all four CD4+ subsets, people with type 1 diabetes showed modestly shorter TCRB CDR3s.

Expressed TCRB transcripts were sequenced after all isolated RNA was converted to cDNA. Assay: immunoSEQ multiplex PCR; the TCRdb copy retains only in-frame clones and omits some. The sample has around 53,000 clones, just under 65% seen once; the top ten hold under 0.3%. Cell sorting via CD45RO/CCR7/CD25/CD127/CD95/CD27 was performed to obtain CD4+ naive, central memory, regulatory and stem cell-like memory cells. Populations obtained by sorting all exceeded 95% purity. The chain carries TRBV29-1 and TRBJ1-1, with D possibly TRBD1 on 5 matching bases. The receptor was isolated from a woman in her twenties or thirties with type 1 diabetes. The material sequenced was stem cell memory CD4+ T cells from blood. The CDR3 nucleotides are TGCAGCGTTGGACAGCGCCGACCTTCTCCCGACAAGGAAGCTTTCTTT. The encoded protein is CSVGQRRPSPDKEAFF.